This TCR beta chain was sequenced in a study of blood T cell repertoires in COVID-19 (dated by TCRdb to between 2020 and 2021). With regard to the full study: Collaborator samples came from the United States, Italy and Spain and covered acute and convalescent phases of COVID-19. The material from the prospective study consisted of cDNA or gDNA derived from T cells, B-cell-depleted T cells, or PBMCs. Deeply sampled blood TCRbeta repertoires from subjects exposed to, actively infected with, or recovered from COVID-19 were included in the dataset. The repertoires were released in a freely available public database meant as a resource for research on the immune response to SARS-CoV-2. The samples were drawn from the first 160 participants of the ongoing ImmuneRACE study and from more than 1,000 subjects provided by 6 global collaborators. Nearly every sample came with metadata listing a de-identified subject ID, COVID-19 status, age in years and sex. Where HLA class I and class II types were available, the types were taken from metadata supplied by the sample provider, not from assay-based typing.

TCRbeta CDR3 regions were amplified from genomic DNA using the immunoSEQ Assay, a bias-controlled multiplex PCR. The authors' analysis ran thus. Nucleated cell counts per sample were estimated from amplification of reference gene primers within the assay. To quantify the absolute abundance of each unique TCRbeta CDR3 rearrangement, sequence reads were collapsed and filtered. Productive Simpson clonality was computed per sample as the square root of Simpson's diversity index over productive rearrangements. TCRdb obtained this table from immuneACCESS and retained in-frame rearrangements with V and J assigned. These tables miss some clones; where compared with another copy, unresolved V genes account for less than half of the shortfall, and the remainder is unexplained. D and trimming come from the DNA, and the V and J calls and clone size come from that table. This sample has about 81,000 clones in its table, and 89% of those were observed once. The ten largest clones represent about 12% of the sample.

Notes on this clone: No antigen is known for it. No much larger clone is present one base from it, and per-base qualities are unavailable.

The CDR1 and CDR2 encoded by the germline V gene are MNHEY and SVGEGT. V ends up 2 bases short and J 8 bases short, with an unmatched junction base count of 4. The CDR3 numbers 13 residues from cysteine through phenylalanine. Only CDR3 DNA remains: 39 bases, in frame from the first base. The collaborating institutions used their own protocols to collect whole blood in K2EDTA tubes. Collaborator samples were shipped for TCRbeta analysis as frozen whole blood, isolated PBMCs, or DNA extracted from either sample type. Results the study describes overall, beyond this receptor: The amount of clinical and demographic metadata varied by source and participant and was provided uncurated.

Rearrangement joined TRBV6-2 or TRBV6-3 to TRBJ1-1; 8 bases in between match TRBD1. The clonotype comes from a man between 65 and 79 years old with active or convalescent COVID-19. Specimen: peripheral blood. Read as DNA, the sequence is TGTGCCAGCAGTTACGGACAGGGCAACGAAGCTTTCTTT. Translated, it reads CASSYGQGNEAFF.